This record looks at one T cell receptor beta chain sequence and its context. Its antigen is still unknown. This sample was included in a study of T cells in localized non-small cell lung cancer. Study-level points and caveats: One tumor region alone was sequenced, and heterogeneity therefore remains possible. Higher T cell density in the blood was associated with longer overall survival, whereas higher adjacent-lung clonality associated with shorter survival. Across samples, adjacent lung featured a median approximately 56 of the top 100 tumor clones.

Looked up from germline, CDR1 is SGHNT and CDR2 is YENEEA. Trimming took off 0 bases at V and 4 bases at J, with 9 bases between the two ends. CDR3 length equals 15 residues. Generated by immunoSEQ multiplex PCR, the TCRdb table keeps only in-frame clones and is missing some. The sample shows around 1,500 clones, 20% to 25% of them seen only once. Two independent pathologists confirmed no atypia in lung taken at least 2 cm from tumor. The starting material was normal lung tissue next to the tumor, obtained before any cancer treatment. This TCR was recovered from a woman between 35 and 70 years old with stage III squamous cell lung carcinoma. This chain uses TRBV11-3 with TRBJ1-4; no definite D call. CDR3 loop: CASSLDPDYNEKLFF. CDR3 sequence (DNA): TGTGCCAGCAGCTTAGATCCGGATTATAATGAAAAACTGTTTTTT. The complete variable domain, with remaining parts taken from reference TRBV11-3 and TRBJ1-4, reads EAGVVQSPRYKIIEKKQPVAFWCNPISGHNTLYWYLQNLGQGPELLIRYENEEAVDDSQLPKDRFSAERLKGVDSTLKIQPAELGDSAVYLCASSLDPDYNEKLFFGSGTQLSVL.